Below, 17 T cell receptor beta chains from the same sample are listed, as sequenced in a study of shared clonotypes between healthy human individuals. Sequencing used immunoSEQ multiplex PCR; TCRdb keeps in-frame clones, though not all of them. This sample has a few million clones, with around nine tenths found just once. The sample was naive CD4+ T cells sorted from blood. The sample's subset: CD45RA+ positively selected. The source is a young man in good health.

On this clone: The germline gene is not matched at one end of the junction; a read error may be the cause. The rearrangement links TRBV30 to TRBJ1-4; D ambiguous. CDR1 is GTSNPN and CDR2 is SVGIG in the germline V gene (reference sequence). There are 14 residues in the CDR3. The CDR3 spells CASSSSPTNEKLFF. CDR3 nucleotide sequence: TGTGCCTCGAGTAGTTCCCCAACTAATGAAAAACTGTTTTTT.

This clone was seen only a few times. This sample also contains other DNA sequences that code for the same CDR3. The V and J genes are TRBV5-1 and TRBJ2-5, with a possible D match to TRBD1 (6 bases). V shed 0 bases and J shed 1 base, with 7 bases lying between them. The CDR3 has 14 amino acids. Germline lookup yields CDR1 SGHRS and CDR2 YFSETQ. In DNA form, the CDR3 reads TGCGCCAGCAGCTTGGAAGGGGGCCAAGAGACCCAGTACTTC. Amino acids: CASSLEGGQETQYF.

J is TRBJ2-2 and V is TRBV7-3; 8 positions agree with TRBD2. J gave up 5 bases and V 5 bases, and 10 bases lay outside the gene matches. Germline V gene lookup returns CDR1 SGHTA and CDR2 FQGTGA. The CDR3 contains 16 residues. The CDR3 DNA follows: TGTGCCAGCAGCCCCCCGGGACTAGAAGGGACCGGGGAGCTGTTTTTT. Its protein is CASSPPGLEGTGELFF.

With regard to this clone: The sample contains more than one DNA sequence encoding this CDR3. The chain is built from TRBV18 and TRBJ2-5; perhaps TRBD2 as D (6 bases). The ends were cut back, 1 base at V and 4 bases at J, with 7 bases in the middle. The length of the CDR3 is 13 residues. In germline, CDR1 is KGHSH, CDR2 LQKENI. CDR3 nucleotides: TGTGCCAGCTCACCACTGGAGGGAGAGACCCAGTACTTC. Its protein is CASSPLEGETQYF.

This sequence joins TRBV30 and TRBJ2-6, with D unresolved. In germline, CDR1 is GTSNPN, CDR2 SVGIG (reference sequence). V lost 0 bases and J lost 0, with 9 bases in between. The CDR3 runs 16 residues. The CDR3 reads CAWSVGVDSGANVLTF. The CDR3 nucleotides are TGTGCCTGGAGTGTAGGCGTCGACTCTGGGGCCAACGTCCTGACTTTC.

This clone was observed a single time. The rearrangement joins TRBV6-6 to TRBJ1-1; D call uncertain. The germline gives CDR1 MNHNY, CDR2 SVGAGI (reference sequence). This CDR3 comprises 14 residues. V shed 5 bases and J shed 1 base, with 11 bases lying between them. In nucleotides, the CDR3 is TGTGCCAGCAGTCTGATGAGGGCGAACACTGAAGCTTTCTTT. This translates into CASSLMRANTEAFF.

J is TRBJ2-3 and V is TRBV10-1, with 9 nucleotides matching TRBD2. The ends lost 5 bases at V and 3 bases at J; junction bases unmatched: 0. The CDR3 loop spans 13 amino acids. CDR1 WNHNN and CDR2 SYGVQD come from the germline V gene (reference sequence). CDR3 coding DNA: TGCGCCAGCAGTACTAGCGGGACAGATACGCAGTATTTT. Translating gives CASSTSGTDTQYF.

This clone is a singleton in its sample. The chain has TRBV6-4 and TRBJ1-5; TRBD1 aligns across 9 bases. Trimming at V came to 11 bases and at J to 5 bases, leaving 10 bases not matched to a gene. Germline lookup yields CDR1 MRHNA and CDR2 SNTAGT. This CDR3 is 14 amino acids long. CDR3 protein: CAPGDREVDQPQHF. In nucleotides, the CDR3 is TGTGCCCCCGGGGACAGGGAAGTGGATCAGCCCCAGCATTTT.

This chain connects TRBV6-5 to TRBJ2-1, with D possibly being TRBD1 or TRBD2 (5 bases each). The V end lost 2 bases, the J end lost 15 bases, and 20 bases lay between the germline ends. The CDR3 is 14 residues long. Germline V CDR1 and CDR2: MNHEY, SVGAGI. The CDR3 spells CASSYDRGPEKRFF. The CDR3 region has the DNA TGTGCCAGCAGTTACGACCGGGGCCCCGAAAAGCGGTTCTTC.

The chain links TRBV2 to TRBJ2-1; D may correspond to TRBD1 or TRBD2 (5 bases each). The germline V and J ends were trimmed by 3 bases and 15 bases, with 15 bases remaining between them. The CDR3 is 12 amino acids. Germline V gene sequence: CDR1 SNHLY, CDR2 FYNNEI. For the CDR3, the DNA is TGTGCCAGCAGTGACTACAGAGGGGATCTGTTCTTC. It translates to CASSDYRGDLFF. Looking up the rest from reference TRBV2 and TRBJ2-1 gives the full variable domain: EPEVTQTPSHQVTQMGQEVILRCVPISNHLYFYWYRQILGQKVEFLVSFYNNEISEKSEIFDDQFSVERPDGSNFTLKIRSTKLEDSAMYFCASSDYRGDLFFGPGTRLTVL.

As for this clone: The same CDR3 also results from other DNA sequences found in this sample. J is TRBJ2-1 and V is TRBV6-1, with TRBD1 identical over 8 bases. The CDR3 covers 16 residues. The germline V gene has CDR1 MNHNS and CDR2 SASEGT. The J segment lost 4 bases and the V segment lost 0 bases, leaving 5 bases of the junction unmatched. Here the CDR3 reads CASSEADRGPYNEQFF. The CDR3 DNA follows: TGTGCCAGCAGTGAAGCTGACAGGGGCCCGTACAATGAGCAGTTCTTC.

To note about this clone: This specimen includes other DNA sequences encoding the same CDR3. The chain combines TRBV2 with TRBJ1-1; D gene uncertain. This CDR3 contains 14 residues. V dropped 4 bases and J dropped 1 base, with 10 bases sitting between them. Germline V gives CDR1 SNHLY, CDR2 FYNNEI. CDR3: CASSVARKNTEAFF. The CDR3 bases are TGTGCCAGCAGTGTCGCCAGAAAGAACACTGAAGCTTTCTTT.

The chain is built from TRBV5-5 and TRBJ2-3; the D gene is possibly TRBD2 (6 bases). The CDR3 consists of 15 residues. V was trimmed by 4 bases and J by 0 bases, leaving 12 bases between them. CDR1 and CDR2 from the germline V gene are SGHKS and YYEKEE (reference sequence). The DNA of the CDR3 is TGTGCCAGCAGCCAAATAGCGGCAAGCACAGATACGCAGTATTTT. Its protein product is CASSQIAASTDTQYF.

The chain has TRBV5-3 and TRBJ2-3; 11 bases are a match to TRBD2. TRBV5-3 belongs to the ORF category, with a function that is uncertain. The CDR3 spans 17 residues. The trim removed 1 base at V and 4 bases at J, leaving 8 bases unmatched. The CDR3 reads CARSLWVIAGGADTQYF. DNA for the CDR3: TGTGCCAGAAGCTTGTGGGTAATAGCGGGAGGGGCAGATACGCAGTATTTT.

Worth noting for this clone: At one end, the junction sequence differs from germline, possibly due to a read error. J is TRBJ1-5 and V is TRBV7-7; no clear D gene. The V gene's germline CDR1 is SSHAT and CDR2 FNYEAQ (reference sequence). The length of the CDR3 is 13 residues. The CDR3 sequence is CASSLGFNQPQHF. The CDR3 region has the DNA TGTGCTAGCAGCTTAGGCTTCAATCAGCCCCAGCATTTT.

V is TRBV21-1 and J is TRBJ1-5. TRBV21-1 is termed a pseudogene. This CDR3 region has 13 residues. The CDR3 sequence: CASSKEEEQPQHF. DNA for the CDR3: TGTGCCAGCAGCAAAGAGGAGGAACAGCCCCAGCATTTT.

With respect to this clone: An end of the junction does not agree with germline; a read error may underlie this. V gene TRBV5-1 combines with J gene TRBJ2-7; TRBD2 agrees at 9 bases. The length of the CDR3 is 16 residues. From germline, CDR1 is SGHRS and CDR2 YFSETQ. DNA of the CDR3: TGCGCCAGCAGCTTGGTCCTAGCGGGGAGCTCCGACGAGCAGTACTTC. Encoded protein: CASSLVLAGSSDEQYF.